A selection of T cell receptor beta chains follows, all from one sample in a study of cytomegalovirus exposure and HLA in healthy donors. The protocol was immunoSEQ multiplex PCR, while the TCRdb copy is restricted to in-frame clones and leaves out a portion. The sample consists of some 230,000 clones, around 90% of them appearing once. The sequenced sample consisted of PBMCs. Every receptor here comes from a woman under 30 in good health and CMV-seronegative. Both conserved end residues are part of each CDR3. D genes are given only for firm matches. The listing skips clone size in some rows; elsewhere it reads once, few, many or a size class.

CASSLPQGWQTQYF	TGTGCCAGCAGCCTGCCGCAGGGTTGGCAGACCCAGTACTTC	14	-	TRBJ2-5	TRBV7-2	-
CAWRNLFPGELFF	TGTGCCTGGAGGAACCTATTCCCCGGGGAGCTGTTTTTT	13	-	TRBJ2-2	TRBV30	-
CAWSDRVRLDEQYF	TGTGCCTGGAGTGACAGGGTCCGTTTAGACGAGCAGTACTTC	14	-	TRBJ2-7	TRBV30	-
CASSTPRTAYEQYF	TGTGCCAGCAGCACTCCCCGGACAGCCTACGAGCAGTACTTC	14	-	TRBJ2-7	TRBV6-5	-
CASSPLGLSNTGELFF	TGCGCCAGCAGCCCACTGGGACTATCGAACACCGGGGAGCTGTTTTTT	16	-	TRBJ2-2	TRBV4-1	TRBD2
CASGSSGGLNEKLFF	TGTGCCAGCGGGTCTTCGGGGGGTCTTAATGAAAAACTGTTTTTT	15	-	TRBJ1-4	TRBV27	-
CASSGGQNYGYTF	TGTGCCAGCAGCGGGGGACAGAACTATGGCTACACCTTC	13	-	TRBJ1-2	TRBV7-8	TRBD1
CAISGATGGNQPQHF	TGTGCCATCAGTGGTGCGACAGGGGGTAATCAGCCCCAGCATTTT	15	-	TRBJ1-5	TRBV10-3	TRBD1
CASSQEWRGTNYGYTF	TGCGCCAGCAGCCAAGAGTGGAGGGGCACTAACTATGGCTACACCTTC	16	few	TRBJ1-2	TRBV4-1	-
CATSRDNARVRQFF	TGTGCCACCAGCAGAGACAACGCCCGGGTGAGGCAGTTCTTC	14	-	TRBJ2-1	TRBV15	-
CASSIVLGQDNGYTF	TGTGCCAGTAGTATTGTTTTAGGGCAGGACAATGGCTACACCTTC	15	-	TRBJ1-2	TRBV19	-
CASSFVGRGHEYQETQYF	TGTGCCAGCAGTTTCGTAGGCAGGGGGCACGAGTACCAAGAGACCCAGTACTTC	18	-	TRBJ2-5	TRBV27	TRBD1
CASLVGDSSNYGYTF	TGTGCCAGCCTCGTCGGGGACTCTTCTAACTATGGCTACACCTTC	15	-	TRBJ1-2	TRBV7-9	-
CASSAVLTFSANEKLFF	TGTGCCAGCAGTGCCGTCCTTACCTTTAGTGCTAATGAAAAACTGTTTTTT	17	once	TRBJ1-4	TRBV25-1	-
CATSSRDRHYNEQFF	TGTGCCACCAGCAGTAGGGACAGGCACTACAATGAGCAGTTCTTC	15	-	TRBJ2-1	TRBV15	TRBD1
CASSLLRANTGELFF	TGTGCCAGCAGCTTACTACGAGCGAACACCGGGGAGCTGTTTTTT	15	once	TRBJ2-2	TRBV7-3	-
CASSLTSGRSTYEQYF	TGTGCCAGTAGCCTTACAAGCGGGAGGTCTACCTACGAGCAGTACTTC	16	-	TRBJ2-7	TRBV19	TRBD2
CASSAGQATSSYEQYF	TGCGCCAGCAGCGCCGGACAGGCAACGAGCTCCTACGAGCAGTACTTC	16	-	TRBJ2-7	TRBV5-1	TRBD1